Reported below is one TCR beta chain. No antigen is known for it. This entry comes from a study of T cells after yellow fever vaccination. Each CDR3 protein is one row after TCRdb ran MiXCR on the 5' RACE reads. The sample records about 580,000 distinct CDR3 sequences, around 17% being singletons. Study conclusions and caveats: Abundant clonotypes from the bulk population could get into FACS-sorted repertoires as contaminants.

Germline CDR1 reads KGHDR; CDR2 reads SFDVKD. The CDR3 runs to 14 residues. Trimming cost V 9 bases and J 5 bases; bases outside gene matches: 0. The TCR was taken from a man aged 18 to 30 who received the YFV17D yellow fever vaccine. This rearrangement joins TRBV24-1 to TRBJ2-1, with TRBD2 matching 16 bases. The sequenced sample was PBMCs, obtained 5 to 6 days after the first yellow fever vaccination. CDR3 bases: TGTGCCACCGGGACTAGCGGGGGGGACAATGAGCAGTTCTTC. Amino acid sequence: CATGTSGGDNEQFF.